The 3 T cell receptor beta chains below come from one sample, sequenced in a study of T cells in narcolepsy. The method was immunoSEQ multiplex PCR; TCRdb's version includes in-frame clones alone and lacks a portion of them. Counted here are tens of thousands of clones, approximately 78% occurring once; the ten biggest clones make up around 1.3%. The specimen was CD45RA- memory CD4+ T cells from PBMCs. These receptors came from a human donor with narcolepsy.

This clone has a handful of counts. V gene TRBV4-1 combines with J gene TRBJ2-1, with 8 bases matching TRBD2. The V and J ends lost 2 bases and 5 bases, in that order; junction bases with no gene match: 14. Germline V CDR1 and CDR2: MGHRA, YSYEKL. This CDR3 is 18 amino acids long. CDR3 DNA sequence: TGCGCCAGCAGCCAAAAAGGAGGGGCTAGCGGGTTGGACAATGAGCAGTTCTTC. Its translation is CASSQKGGASGLDNEQFF.

This clone was recorded a few times. V usage is TRBV19 and J usage is TRBJ2-3; the match to TRBD2 covers 8 bases. Germline loops: CDR1 LNHDA, CDR2 SQIVND (reference sequence). The CDR3 length is 13 residues. The V and J ends lost 10 bases and 1 base, in that order; junction bases with no gene match: 4. CDR3: CATSGSGTDTQYF. The CDR3 coding sequence is TGTGCCACCAGCGGGAGCGGCACAGATACGCAGTATTTT. The complete variable domain, with remaining parts taken from reference TRBV19 and TRBJ2-3, reads DGGITQSPKYLFRKEGQNVTLSCEQNLNHDAMYWYRQDPGQGLRLIYYSQIVNDFQKGDIAEGYSVSREKKESFPLTVTSAQKNPTAFYLCATSGSGTDTQYFGPGTRLTVL.

This sequence joins TRBV9 and TRBJ1-3; 7 bases are shared with TRBD1. Trimming cost V 4 bases and J 4 bases; bases outside gene matches: 5. Per germline, CDR1 SGDLS and CDR2 YYNGEE. The CDR3 sequence is 14 residues long. The CDR3 sequence: CASSPQGRGNTIYF. DNA for the CDR3: TGTGCCAGCAGCCCACAGGGGAGGGGAAACACCATATATTTT.